Here is one TCR beta chain with its context. The specificity of this receptor is unknown. Base qualities are missing; no much larger clone stands one base away. The entry originates in a study of blood T cell repertoires in COVID-19 (dated by TCRdb to the early 2020s). For context, the study as a whole: Samples from collaborators originated in the United States, Italy and Spain and spanned both the acute and convalescent phases of COVID-19. Where HLA class I and class II types were available, the types were taken from metadata supplied by the sample provider, not from assay-based typing. Deeply sampled blood TCRbeta repertoires from subjects exposed to, actively infected with, or recovered from COVID-19 were included in the dataset. Sample metadata almost always included a de-identified subject ID, COVID-19 status, age in years and sex. The samples were drawn from two sources: the first 160 participants of the ongoing ImmuneRACE study, and some 1,300 subjects contributed by 6 global collaborators. The repertoires were made available in a free public database intended to serve as a resource for research on the immune response to SARS-CoV-2. The prospective study material was composed of cDNA or gDNA derived from T cells, B-cell-depleted T cells, or PBMCs.

Each collaborating institution followed its own protocols to collect whole blood in K2EDTA tubes. For TCRbeta analysis, collaborators shipped samples as frozen whole blood, isolated PBMCs, or DNA extracted from either of those sample types. The research as a whole found: The amount of clinical and demographic metadata varied by source and participant and was provided uncurated.

The immunoSEQ Assay, a bias-controlled multiplex PCR, was used to amplify TCRbeta CDR3 regions from genomic DNA. Per the authors' processing: The number of nucleated cells in each sample was estimated from the amplification of reference gene primers within the assay. To quantify the absolute abundance of each unique TCRbeta CDR3 rearrangement, sequence reads were collapsed and filtered. For each sample, productive Simpson clonality was calculated as the square root of Simpson's diversity index across productive rearrangements. TCRdb provides this immuneACCESS table in a form limited to in-frame rearrangements. Some clones are lacking; in checked studies, under half of them reflect an unresolved V gene, and why the rest are absent is not known. V and J calls plus clone size are reproduced from that table; the DNA served to infer D and trimming. The sample table holds tens of thousands of clones, of which over 80% were seen once. The top ten clonotypes cover roughly an eighth of the sample.

According to the germline V gene, CDR1 reads MNHNS and CDR2 reads SASEGT. V lost 3 bases and J lost 2 bases; the stretch between them is 13 bases long. Reading from cysteine to phenylalanine, the CDR3 counts 16 amino acids. Only the CDR3 DNA stays, 48 bases, in frame from base 1. The clonotype was recovered from a woman older than 75 with acute or convalescent COVID-19. The sample was peripheral blood. The rearranged chain carries TRBV6-1 and TRBJ1-4, with a weak D call of TRBD1 (6 bases match). The CDR3 protein sequence reads: CASSERGGGTNEKLFF. The nucleotides read TGTGCCAGCAGTGAGAGAGGGGGAGGGACTAATGAAAAACTGTTTTTT.